This TCR beta chain is drawn from a study of T cell repertoires in cytomegalovirus infection. About the study: As its CMV epitopes, the study selected recently identified HLA-C-restricted and well-studied HLA-B-restricted targets. CMV infection and matching HLA type were both indicated by public TCR beta signatures. Study outcomes and limitations: Summed frequency of shared TCR beta families picked out CMV carriers who also had the relevant HLA. CMV-specific TCR beta clonotypes restricted by HLA-C were the ones dominating the ex vivo response.

The CDR3 spans 16 residues. V was pared by 1 base and J by 3 bases, with 6 bases of the junction left unmatched. Looked up from germline, CDR1 is SGHVS and CDR2 is FQNEAQ. This clonotype appeared many times. Its antigen remains unknown. Each CDR3 protein gets one entry after TCRdb re-called the reads with MiXCR. The data show approximately 300,000 distinct CDR3 sequences, with about 27% seen just once and 20% held by the top ten. This receptor was taken from a human donor in good health (CMV status not recorded). Some clones in this sample may be carry-over from other donors' samples. This rearrangement joins TRBV7-8 to TRBJ1-5; 7 positions agree with TRBD1. The input for sequencing was cultured PBMCs, taken from culture after CMV antigen stimulation. The CDR3, as DNA: TGTGCCAGCAGCTTAGACAGGGGACACCCCAATCAGCCCCAGCATTTT. Translation gives CASSLDRGHPNQPQHF.